Below, 22 T cell receptor beta chains from the same sample are listed, as sequenced in a study of blood T cell repertoires in COVID-19. Repertoires were generated with immunoSEQ multiplex PCR, while TCRdb's copy carries only in-frame clones and drops some. The table records fewer than 250,000 clones, about 82% of them present only once. The specimen sequenced was peripheral blood. The receptor source for this set is a woman older than 75 with COVID-19, enrolled during active disease.

The V gene is TRBV3-1 (or the pseudogene TRBV3-2), the J gene TRBJ1-4; the D is unclear. This CDR3 region has 14 residues. The germline V and J ends were trimmed by 1 base and 7 bases, with 10 bases remaining between them. Germline V gene sequence: CDR1 LGHDT, CDR2 YNNKEL (reference sequence). The CDR3 DNA reads as TGTGCCAGCAGCCAAGGAGGGTGGAGTGAAAAACTGTTTTTT. Translated, it gives CASSQGGWSEKLFF.

This clone turned up a few times. The CDR3 reads CASSQERRHNSPLHF. The CDR3 DNA is TGTGCCAGCTCACAAGAGAGGAGGCATAATTCACCCCTCCACTTT. The rearrangement links TRBV18 to TRBJ1-6; no clear D. Trimming shortened V by 4 bases and J by 5 bases, and 12 bases separated the two germline ends. CDR3 length: 15 residues. Germline values: CDR1 KGHSH, CDR2 LQKENI.

The chain combines TRBV4-1 with TRBJ2-1; D may be TRBD1 (6 bases). The CDR3 runs to 13 residues. Trimming cost V 0 bases and J 12 bases, with 12 bases left between them. Germline CDR1 MGHRA, CDR2 YSYEKL. CDR3 amino acids: CASSQDSTGRQFF. DNA of the CDR3: TGCGCCAGCAGCCAAGATAGCACAGGGCGGCAGTTCTTC.

The chain is built from TRBV28 and TRBJ1-6; maybe TRBD1 (6 bases). Deletions cut 5 bases from V and 6 bases from J, with 20 bases between. CDR3 length: 17 amino acids. CDR1 is MDHEN and CDR2 is SYDVKM in the germline V gene. The CDR3 DNA reads as TGTGCCAGCAGTCCCTACCTCAGGGGTAGAGGTAATTCACCCCTCCACTTT. It translates to CASSPYLRGRGNSPLHF.

This clone was seen a single time. The gene calls are TRBV9 and TRBJ2-2, with TRBD2 matching 10 bases. The germline V gene encodes CDR1 SGDLS and CDR2 YYNGEE. The CDR3 is made up of 15 amino acids. Trimming removed 2 bases from V and 4 bases from J; junction bases left unmatched: 2. The CDR3 here is CASSVWTSGTGELFF. The CDR3 nucleotides read TGTGCCAGCAGCGTGTGGACTAGCGGCACCGGGGAGCTGTTTTTT.

This chain uses TRBV5-1 with TRBJ2-3, with 7 bases aligning to TRBD1. This CDR3 spans 15 amino acids. Germline V lookup: CDR1 SGHRS, CDR2 YFSETQ. V shed 4 bases and J 1 base; nucleotides not matched to a gene: 6. The DNA of the CDR3 is TGCGCCAGCAGCCCACAGGGGATTGGCACAGATACGCAGTATTTT. Translation gives CASSPQGIGTDTQYF.

The V gene is TRBV12-5, the J gene TRBJ2-3, with D unresolved. The germline V gene has CDR1 LGHNT and CDR2 FRNRAP. The V end was cut by 3 bases, the J end by 4 bases, with 8 bases between. CDR3 length equals 13 residues. The CDR3 loop is CASGFSISDTQYF. The CDR3 region has the DNA TGTGCTAGTGGTTTTTCTATATCAGATACGCAGTATTTT.

This chain uses TRBV20-1 with TRBJ1-1; possible D gene TRBD1, 5 bases. CDR1 DFQATT and CDR2 SNEGSKA come from the germline V gene (reference sequence). V lost 5 bases and J 7 bases, leaving 11 bases between the germline ends. The CDR3 extends over 11 amino acids. CDR3 in amino acids: CSADRQLEAFF. In nucleotides, the CDR3 is TGCAGTGCTGACCGACAGCTTGAAGCTTTCTTT.

The genes are TRBV5-4 and TRBJ2-3, with 8 nucleotides matching TRBD2. The CDR3 runs to 16 residues. Per the germline V gene, CDR1 is SGHNT and CDR2 is YYREEE (reference sequence). J was trimmed by 0 bases and V by 1 base; bases with no gene match: 4. This CDR3 reads CASSLRAGGSTDTQYF. The CDR3 bases are TGTGCCAGCAGCTTGCGGGCGGGGGGTAGCACAGATACGCAGTATTTT.

CDR3 sequence: CSARGDSEAFF. The CDR3 DNA follows: TGCAGTGCTAGGGGGGACAGTGAAGCTTTCTTT. The chain links TRBV20-1 to TRBJ1-1; 7 bases are shared with TRBD1. The CDR3 is 11 residues long. CDR1 DFQATT and CDR2 SNEGSKA come from the germline V gene (reference sequence). V shed 3 bases, J shed 7 bases, and the junction held 2 bases outside the gene matches.

The chain uses TRBV30 and TRBJ1-4; D is ambiguous. The CDR3 covers 15 residues. Germline-derived CDR1 and CDR2 are GTSNPN and SVGIG (reference sequence). V lost 2 bases and J 3 bases, leaving 13 bases between the germline ends. CDR3 nucleotide sequence: TGTGCCTGGAGTAATGGAGGCCTTGCTAATGAAAAACTGTTTTTT. Translated: CAWSNGGLANEKLFF.

Worth noting for this clone: Distinct nucleotide sequences in the sample also encode this CDR3. The CDR3, as DNA: TGTGCCAGCTCACCCGACAGGCAGTATGGCTACACCTTC. Amino acids: CASSPDRQYGYTF. The genes are TRBV18 and TRBJ1-2; possibly TRBD1 for D (6 bases). Germline values: CDR1 KGHSH, CDR2 LQKENI. Trimming pared 3 bases from V and 5 bases from J, leaving 10 bases between. CDR3 length equals 13 residues.

Written as DNA, the CDR3 is TGTGCCAGCAGCTGGGGGCAGACCCAAGAGACCCAGTACTTC. Protein sequence: CASSWGQTQETQYF. This sequence joins TRBV6-6 and TRBJ2-5; maybe TRBD1 (6 bases). Germline V gene data show CDR1 as MNHNY and CDR2 as SVGAGI (reference sequence). Trimming shortened V by 6 bases and J by 1 base, and 12 bases separated the two germline ends. CDR3 length: 14 amino acids.

V and J are TRBV2 and TRBJ2-2; possibly TRBD1 for D (5 bases). Trimming stripped 8 bases from V and 6 bases from J, with 13 bases between. This CDR3 comprises 13 residues. Germline CDR1 is SNHLY and CDR2 is FYNNEI. The CDR3 loop reads CASRRGYPGELFF. The CDR3 DNA reads TGTGCCAGCCGAAGGGGCTACCCCGGGGAGCTGTTTTTT.

The chain is built from TRBV4-2 and TRBJ1-5; 8 bases line up with TRBD1. The CDR3 is 17 amino acids. Trimming cost V 1 base and J 6 bases; bases outside gene matches: 11. The V gene's germline CDR1 is LGHNA and CDR2 YNFKEQ. The CDR3 DNA reads as TGTGCCAGCAGCCAAGGCTACCGACAGGGGTCAGGTCAGCCCCAGCATTTT. This sequence encodes CASSQGYRQGSGQPQHF.

The chain joins TRBV6-5 to TRBJ1-2; no clear D. This CDR3 region has 12 residues. Trimming stripped 5 bases from V and 0 bases from J, with 4 bases between. Germline loops: CDR1 MNHEY, CDR2 SVGAGI. The CDR3 region is CASSQSNYGYTF. The CDR3 nucleotides are TGTGCCAGCAGTCAGTCTAACTATGGCTACACCTTC.

This clone was picked up a small number of times. The chain recombines TRBV2 with TRBJ1-2, with 8 bases identical to TRBD1. The germline CDR1 and CDR2 sequences are SNHLY and FYNNEI. The J segment lost 8 bases and the V segment lost 2 bases, leaving 7 bases of the junction unmatched. This CDR3 is built from 14 residues. The CDR3 bases are TGTGCCAGCAGTGAAAGGCAGGGGGCCGGAGGCTACACCTTC. Encoded protein: CASSERQGAGGYTF.

This chain uses TRBV10-3 with TRBJ1-2; D is perhaps TRBD1 (5 bases). CDR3 length: 14 amino acids. Trimming shortened V by 0 bases and J by 7 bases, and 12 bases separated the two germline ends. Germline assignment: CDR1 ENHRY and CDR2 SYGVKD. CDR3 in DNA: TGTGCCATCAGTGAGTCGACGGGGAGGGGTGGCTACACCTTC. Translating it yields CAISESTGRGGYTF.

This rearrangement joins TRBV15 to TRBJ2-7; TRBD1 matches 8 bases. Germline V gene data show CDR1 as LNHNV and CDR2 as YYDKDF (reference sequence). V lost 3 bases to trimming and J lost 4 bases; unmatched junction nucleotides: 23. The length of the CDR3 is 20 residues. The CDR3 DNA reads TGTGCCACCAGCAGCTGCAGCCGGGACAGGAGAGTGAGGGGGGAGTACGAGCAGTACGTC. It is translated as CATSSCSRDRRVRGEYEQYV.

This clone occurred once. The rearrangement joins TRBV28 to TRBJ1-1; TRBD1 might be the D (5 bases). There are 13 residues in the CDR3. Germline CDR1 is MDHEN and CDR2 is SYDVKM. Trimming took off 8 bases at V and 4 bases at J, with 14 bases between the two ends. CDR3 sequence: CASLAGWGTEAFF. In DNA, the CDR3 is TGTGCCAGCTTGGCAGGGTGGGGCACTGAAGCTTTCTTT.

V usage is TRBV11-1 and J usage is TRBJ2-1; 9 nucleotides match TRBD2. V lost 6 bases to trimming and J lost 4 bases; unmatched junction nucleotides: 7. Germline-derived CDR1 and CDR2 are SGHAT and FQDESV (reference sequence). The CDR3 has 15 residues. CDR3 DNA sequence: TGTGCCAGCAGTTCCAGCGGGGGGCCGTACAATGAGCAGTTCTTC. Translating it yields CASSSSGGPYNEQFF. Complete variable domain (other parts from reference TRBV11-1 and TRBJ2-1): EAEVAQSPRYKITEKSQAVAFWCDPISGHATLYWYRQILGQGPELLVQFQDESVVDDSQLPKDRFSAERLKGVDSTLKIQPAELGDSAMYLCASSSSGGPYNEQFFGPGTRLTVL.

The table lists this clone with a few counts. This sequence joins TRBV2 and TRBJ2-7; 9 bases map to TRBD2. Per germline, CDR1 SNHLY and CDR2 FYNNEI. V was clipped by 3 bases and J by 6 bases; unmatched bases: 15. This CDR3 has 17 amino acids. CDR3 DNA sequence: TGTGCCAGCAGTGACCTTCCTAAACCGGGACTAGCTAGCGAGCAGTACTTC. Translated, it gives CASSDLPKPGLASEQYF.